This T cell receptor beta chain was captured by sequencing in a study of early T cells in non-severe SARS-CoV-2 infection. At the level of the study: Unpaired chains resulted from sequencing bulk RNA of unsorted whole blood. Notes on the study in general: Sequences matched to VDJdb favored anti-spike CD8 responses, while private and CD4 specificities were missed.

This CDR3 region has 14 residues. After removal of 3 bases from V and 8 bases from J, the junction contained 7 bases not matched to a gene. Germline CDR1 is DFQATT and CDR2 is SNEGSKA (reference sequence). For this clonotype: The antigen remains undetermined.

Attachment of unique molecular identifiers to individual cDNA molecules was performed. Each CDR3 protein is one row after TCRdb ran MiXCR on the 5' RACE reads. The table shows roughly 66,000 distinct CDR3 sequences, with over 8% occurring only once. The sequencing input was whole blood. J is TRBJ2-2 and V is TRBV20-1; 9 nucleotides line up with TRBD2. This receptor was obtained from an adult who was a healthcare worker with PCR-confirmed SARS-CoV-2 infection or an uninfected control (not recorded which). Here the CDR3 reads CSASPAGGTGELFF. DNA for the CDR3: TGCAGTGCTAGCCCAGCGGGAGGAACTGGGGAGCTGTTTTTT.